This TCR beta chain was documented in a study of T-cell memory formation after mild COVID-19 (dated by TCRdb to the early 2020s). Study-wide context: Most TCR sequence clusters were specific to one of the two donors. In a couple of donors, T-cell clones that expanded and contracted after mild COVID-19 were tracked by sequencing TCRalpha and TCRbeta repertoires over time. Two young, previously healthy adult volunteers made up the cohort, one male and one female. Beyond this particular receptor, the publication reports: SARS-CoV-2 specificity of the second-wave clones peaking on day 37 was not confirmed. Only a couple of mild cases were covered in the study, and larger cohorts including severe cases with pre-infection samples were considered necessary. Clones contracting from day 15 to 85 had balanced CD4/CD8 phenotypes, while a second wave expanding from day 15 to 37 was biased towards CD4+. Contracting CD4+ clones appeared mostly in the CM and EM memory subsets, whereas CD8+ clones were enriched in EMRA. Some responding clones were detected in pre-infection memory, which suggested that pre-existing cross-reactive memory T cells had joined the SARS-CoV-2 response.

V loses 1 base, J loses 2 bases, and the germline ends lie 2 bases apart. Inclusive of the bounding cysteine and phenylalanine, the CDR3 is 13 residues long. The CDR3 DNA has 39 bases and is translated from base 1. Taken from the germline V gene (reference sequence), the CDR1 and CDR2 loops are MNHNY and SVGAGI. Concerning this clonotype: The antigen this receptor binds is unknown. Base qualities are not provided; no much larger clone lies one nucleotide away.

The listed sequencing device is Illumina NovaSeq 6000. Using 5'RACE with constant-segment primers, TCRalpha and TCRbeta cDNA libraries were constructed, with sample barcodes and unique molecular identifiers added in the process. Trizol reagent was used to extract RNA from every sample. The libraries were amplified in two PCR steps, and the second step added a second sample barcode and Illumina TruSeq adapters. Sequencing of the libraries was done on an Illumina NovaSeq, producing 2 x 150 bp paired-end reads. As for the authors' bioinformatics: The reads were demultiplexed and collapsed into UMI-guided consensus sequences using migec v1.2.7. Using mixcr v2.1.11, UMI consensuses were aligned to TRA and TRB V and J templates and then assembled into clonotypes. Clonotypes were classified as expanded or contracted when called significant by both edgeR and NoisET, with noise models trained on biological replicates. edgeR calls used a false discovery rate-adjusted p below 0.01 and a log2 fold-change threshold of 1. PCA with hierarchical clustering of max-normalized trajectories of the 1000 most abundant clonotypes was used as exploratory dynamics analysis. Each responding clone was given a CD4 or CD8 phenotype based on the CD4+ and CD8+ repertoires, which had been sequenced separately. The public reads were run again by TCRdb, first through fastp at Q25 and then through MiXCR, and only productive beta chains were kept. Rows matching on CDR3 protein sequence are summarized as one entry with the most common DNA and genes. Here the V and J calls rest on TCRdb's processing, not on the authors' analysis. Present in this sample are fewer than 250,000 distinct CDR3 sequences, about 27% of which were seen just once. Roughly an eighth of the sample is taken by the ten largest.

PBMCs were isolated by Ficoll-Paque density gradient centrifugation. The chain is assembled from TRBV6-6 and TRBJ2-2; no confident D gene assignment can be made. This receptor was obtained from an adult woman who had mild COVID-19 (a few samples of this study predate the infection). The sample titles of this study are shuffled in the database, so cell type and time point are left out; the donor was told from shared clones. The sequencing input was PBMCs or a T cell subset sorted from them (not recorded which). The DNA sequence is as follows: TGTGCCAGCAGTTACTTTAACACCGGGGAGCTGTTTTTT. Translated, this is CASSYFNTGELFF.